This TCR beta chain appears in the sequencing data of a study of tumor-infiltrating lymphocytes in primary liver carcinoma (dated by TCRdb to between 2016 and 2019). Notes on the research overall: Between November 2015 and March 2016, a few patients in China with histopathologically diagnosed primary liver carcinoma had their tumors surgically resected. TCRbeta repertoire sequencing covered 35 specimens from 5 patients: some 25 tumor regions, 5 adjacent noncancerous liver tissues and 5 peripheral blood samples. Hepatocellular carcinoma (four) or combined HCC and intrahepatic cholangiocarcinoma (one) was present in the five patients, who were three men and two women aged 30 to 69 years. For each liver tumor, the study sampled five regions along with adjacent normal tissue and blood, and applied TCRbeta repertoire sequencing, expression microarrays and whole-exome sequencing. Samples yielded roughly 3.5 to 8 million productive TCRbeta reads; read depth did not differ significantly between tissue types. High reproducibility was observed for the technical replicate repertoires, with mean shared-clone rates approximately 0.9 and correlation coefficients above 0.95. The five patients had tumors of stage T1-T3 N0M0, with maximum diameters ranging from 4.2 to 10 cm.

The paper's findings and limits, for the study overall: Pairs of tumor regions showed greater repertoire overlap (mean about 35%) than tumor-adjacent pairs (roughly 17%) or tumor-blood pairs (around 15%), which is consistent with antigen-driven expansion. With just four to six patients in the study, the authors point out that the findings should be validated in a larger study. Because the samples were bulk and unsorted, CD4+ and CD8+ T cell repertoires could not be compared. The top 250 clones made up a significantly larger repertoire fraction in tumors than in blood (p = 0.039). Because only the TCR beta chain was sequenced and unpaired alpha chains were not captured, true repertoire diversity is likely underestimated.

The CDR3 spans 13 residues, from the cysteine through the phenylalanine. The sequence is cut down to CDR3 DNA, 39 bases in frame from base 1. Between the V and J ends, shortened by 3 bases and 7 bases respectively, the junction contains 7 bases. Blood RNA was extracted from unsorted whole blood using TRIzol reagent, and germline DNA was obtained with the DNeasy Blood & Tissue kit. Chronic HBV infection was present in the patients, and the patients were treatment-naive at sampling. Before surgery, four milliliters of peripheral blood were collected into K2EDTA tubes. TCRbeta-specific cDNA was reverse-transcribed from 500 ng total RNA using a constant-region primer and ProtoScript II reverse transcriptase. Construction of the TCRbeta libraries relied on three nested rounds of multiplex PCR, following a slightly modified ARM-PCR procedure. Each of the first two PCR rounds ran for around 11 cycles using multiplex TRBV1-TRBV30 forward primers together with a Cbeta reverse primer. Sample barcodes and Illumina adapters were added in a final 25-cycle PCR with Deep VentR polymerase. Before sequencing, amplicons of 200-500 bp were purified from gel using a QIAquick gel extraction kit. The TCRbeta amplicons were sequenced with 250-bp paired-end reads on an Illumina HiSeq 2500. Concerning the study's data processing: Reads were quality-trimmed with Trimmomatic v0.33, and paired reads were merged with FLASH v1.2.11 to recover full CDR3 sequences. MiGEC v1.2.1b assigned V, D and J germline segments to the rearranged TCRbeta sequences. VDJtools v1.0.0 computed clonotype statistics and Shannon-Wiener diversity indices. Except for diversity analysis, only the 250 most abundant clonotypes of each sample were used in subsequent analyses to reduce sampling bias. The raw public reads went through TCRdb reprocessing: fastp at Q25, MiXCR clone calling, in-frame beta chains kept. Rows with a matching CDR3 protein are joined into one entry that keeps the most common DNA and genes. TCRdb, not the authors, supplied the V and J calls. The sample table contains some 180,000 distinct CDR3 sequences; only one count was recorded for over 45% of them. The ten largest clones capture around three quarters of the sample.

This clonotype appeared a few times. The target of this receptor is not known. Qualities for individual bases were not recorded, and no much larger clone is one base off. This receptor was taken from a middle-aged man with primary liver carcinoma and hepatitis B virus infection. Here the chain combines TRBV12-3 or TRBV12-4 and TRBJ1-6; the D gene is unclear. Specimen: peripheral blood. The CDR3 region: CASSFRINSPLHF. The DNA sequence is TGTGCCAGCAGTTTCAGAATAAATTCACCCCTCCACTTT.